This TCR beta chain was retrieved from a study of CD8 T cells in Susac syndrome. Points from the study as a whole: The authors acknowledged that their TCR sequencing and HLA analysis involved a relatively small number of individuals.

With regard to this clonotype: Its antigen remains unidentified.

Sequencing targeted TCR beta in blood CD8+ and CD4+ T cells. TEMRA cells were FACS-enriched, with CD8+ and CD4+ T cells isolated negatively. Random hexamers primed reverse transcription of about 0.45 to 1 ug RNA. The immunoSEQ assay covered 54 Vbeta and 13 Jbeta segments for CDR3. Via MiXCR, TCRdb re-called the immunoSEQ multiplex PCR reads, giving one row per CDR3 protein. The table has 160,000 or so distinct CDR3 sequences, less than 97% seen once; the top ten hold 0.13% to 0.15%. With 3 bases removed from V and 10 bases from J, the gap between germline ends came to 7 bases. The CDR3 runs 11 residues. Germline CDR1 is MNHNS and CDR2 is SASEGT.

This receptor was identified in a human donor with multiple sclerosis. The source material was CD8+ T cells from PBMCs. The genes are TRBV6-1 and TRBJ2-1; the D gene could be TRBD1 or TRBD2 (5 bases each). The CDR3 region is CASSDWGEQFF. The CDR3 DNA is TGTGCCAGCAGTGATTGGGGGGAGCAGTTCTTC.